This TCR beta chain was identified in a study of post-analysis software for immune sequencing data. Carried by the TCR beta cDNA libraries were unique molecular identifiers. TCRdb used MiXCR to reprocess the PCR reads, holding one entry per CDR3 protein. The table includes 750,000 to 900,000 distinct CDR3 sequences, about 45% detected once. Germline trimming cut 1 base from V and 4 bases from J; bases unmatched to any gene: 11. This CDR3 is 17 amino acids long. Looked up from germline, CDR1 is LGHNA and CDR2 is YNFKEQ. This clonotype was seen only a few times. The antigen is not known. Regarding the study as a whole: With TRBV5-6, TRBV5-1 and TRBV20-1 included, several TRBV segments were more frequent in patients than in controls.

Sequences were obtained from blood. The receptor was derived from a girl between 10 and 17 years old with multiple sclerosis. The chain recombines TRBV4-2 with TRBJ2-3; 7 bases fit TRBD2. The CDR3 here is CASSQGSTGGGPDTQYF. In DNA, the CDR3 is TGTGCCAGCAGCCAAGGATCAACGGGAGGAGGGCCAGATACGCAGTATTTT.